This note documents a single TCR beta chain sequence. Its target is not known. The data derive from a study of somatic mutations in cytotoxic T cells in rheumatoid arthritis. Regarding the study as a whole: Increasing age coincided with elevated CD8+ clonality among rheumatoid arthritis patients, though not among healthy controls. Per patient, the largest CD8+ clone was found to exceed 20% of CD8+ cells in about an eighth of the roughly 60 cases.

The assay was immunoSEQ multiplex PCR, and TCRdb's table has in-frame clones only and misses some. The sample lists around 3,200 clones, less than 85% seen once, with roughly two thirds in the top ten. Looked up from germline, CDR1 is LGHNA and CDR2 is YSLEER. After removal of 0 bases from V and 7 bases from J, the junction contained 7 bases not matched to a gene. The CDR3 totals 16 residues. The study pulled out CD4+ and CD8+ cells with positive magnetic bead selection and then checked their purity by flow cytometry. The sample was CD8+ T cells sorted from blood. The receptor's source is a man between 35 and 55 years old with rheumatoid arthritis. The chain couples TRBV4-3 to TRBJ2-2, with TRBD1 identical over 8 bases. CDR3 nucleotides: TGCGCCAGCAGCCAAGAGGTTCAGGGGGCGCGCGGGGAGCTGTTTTTT. Translation: CASSQEVQGARGELFF.